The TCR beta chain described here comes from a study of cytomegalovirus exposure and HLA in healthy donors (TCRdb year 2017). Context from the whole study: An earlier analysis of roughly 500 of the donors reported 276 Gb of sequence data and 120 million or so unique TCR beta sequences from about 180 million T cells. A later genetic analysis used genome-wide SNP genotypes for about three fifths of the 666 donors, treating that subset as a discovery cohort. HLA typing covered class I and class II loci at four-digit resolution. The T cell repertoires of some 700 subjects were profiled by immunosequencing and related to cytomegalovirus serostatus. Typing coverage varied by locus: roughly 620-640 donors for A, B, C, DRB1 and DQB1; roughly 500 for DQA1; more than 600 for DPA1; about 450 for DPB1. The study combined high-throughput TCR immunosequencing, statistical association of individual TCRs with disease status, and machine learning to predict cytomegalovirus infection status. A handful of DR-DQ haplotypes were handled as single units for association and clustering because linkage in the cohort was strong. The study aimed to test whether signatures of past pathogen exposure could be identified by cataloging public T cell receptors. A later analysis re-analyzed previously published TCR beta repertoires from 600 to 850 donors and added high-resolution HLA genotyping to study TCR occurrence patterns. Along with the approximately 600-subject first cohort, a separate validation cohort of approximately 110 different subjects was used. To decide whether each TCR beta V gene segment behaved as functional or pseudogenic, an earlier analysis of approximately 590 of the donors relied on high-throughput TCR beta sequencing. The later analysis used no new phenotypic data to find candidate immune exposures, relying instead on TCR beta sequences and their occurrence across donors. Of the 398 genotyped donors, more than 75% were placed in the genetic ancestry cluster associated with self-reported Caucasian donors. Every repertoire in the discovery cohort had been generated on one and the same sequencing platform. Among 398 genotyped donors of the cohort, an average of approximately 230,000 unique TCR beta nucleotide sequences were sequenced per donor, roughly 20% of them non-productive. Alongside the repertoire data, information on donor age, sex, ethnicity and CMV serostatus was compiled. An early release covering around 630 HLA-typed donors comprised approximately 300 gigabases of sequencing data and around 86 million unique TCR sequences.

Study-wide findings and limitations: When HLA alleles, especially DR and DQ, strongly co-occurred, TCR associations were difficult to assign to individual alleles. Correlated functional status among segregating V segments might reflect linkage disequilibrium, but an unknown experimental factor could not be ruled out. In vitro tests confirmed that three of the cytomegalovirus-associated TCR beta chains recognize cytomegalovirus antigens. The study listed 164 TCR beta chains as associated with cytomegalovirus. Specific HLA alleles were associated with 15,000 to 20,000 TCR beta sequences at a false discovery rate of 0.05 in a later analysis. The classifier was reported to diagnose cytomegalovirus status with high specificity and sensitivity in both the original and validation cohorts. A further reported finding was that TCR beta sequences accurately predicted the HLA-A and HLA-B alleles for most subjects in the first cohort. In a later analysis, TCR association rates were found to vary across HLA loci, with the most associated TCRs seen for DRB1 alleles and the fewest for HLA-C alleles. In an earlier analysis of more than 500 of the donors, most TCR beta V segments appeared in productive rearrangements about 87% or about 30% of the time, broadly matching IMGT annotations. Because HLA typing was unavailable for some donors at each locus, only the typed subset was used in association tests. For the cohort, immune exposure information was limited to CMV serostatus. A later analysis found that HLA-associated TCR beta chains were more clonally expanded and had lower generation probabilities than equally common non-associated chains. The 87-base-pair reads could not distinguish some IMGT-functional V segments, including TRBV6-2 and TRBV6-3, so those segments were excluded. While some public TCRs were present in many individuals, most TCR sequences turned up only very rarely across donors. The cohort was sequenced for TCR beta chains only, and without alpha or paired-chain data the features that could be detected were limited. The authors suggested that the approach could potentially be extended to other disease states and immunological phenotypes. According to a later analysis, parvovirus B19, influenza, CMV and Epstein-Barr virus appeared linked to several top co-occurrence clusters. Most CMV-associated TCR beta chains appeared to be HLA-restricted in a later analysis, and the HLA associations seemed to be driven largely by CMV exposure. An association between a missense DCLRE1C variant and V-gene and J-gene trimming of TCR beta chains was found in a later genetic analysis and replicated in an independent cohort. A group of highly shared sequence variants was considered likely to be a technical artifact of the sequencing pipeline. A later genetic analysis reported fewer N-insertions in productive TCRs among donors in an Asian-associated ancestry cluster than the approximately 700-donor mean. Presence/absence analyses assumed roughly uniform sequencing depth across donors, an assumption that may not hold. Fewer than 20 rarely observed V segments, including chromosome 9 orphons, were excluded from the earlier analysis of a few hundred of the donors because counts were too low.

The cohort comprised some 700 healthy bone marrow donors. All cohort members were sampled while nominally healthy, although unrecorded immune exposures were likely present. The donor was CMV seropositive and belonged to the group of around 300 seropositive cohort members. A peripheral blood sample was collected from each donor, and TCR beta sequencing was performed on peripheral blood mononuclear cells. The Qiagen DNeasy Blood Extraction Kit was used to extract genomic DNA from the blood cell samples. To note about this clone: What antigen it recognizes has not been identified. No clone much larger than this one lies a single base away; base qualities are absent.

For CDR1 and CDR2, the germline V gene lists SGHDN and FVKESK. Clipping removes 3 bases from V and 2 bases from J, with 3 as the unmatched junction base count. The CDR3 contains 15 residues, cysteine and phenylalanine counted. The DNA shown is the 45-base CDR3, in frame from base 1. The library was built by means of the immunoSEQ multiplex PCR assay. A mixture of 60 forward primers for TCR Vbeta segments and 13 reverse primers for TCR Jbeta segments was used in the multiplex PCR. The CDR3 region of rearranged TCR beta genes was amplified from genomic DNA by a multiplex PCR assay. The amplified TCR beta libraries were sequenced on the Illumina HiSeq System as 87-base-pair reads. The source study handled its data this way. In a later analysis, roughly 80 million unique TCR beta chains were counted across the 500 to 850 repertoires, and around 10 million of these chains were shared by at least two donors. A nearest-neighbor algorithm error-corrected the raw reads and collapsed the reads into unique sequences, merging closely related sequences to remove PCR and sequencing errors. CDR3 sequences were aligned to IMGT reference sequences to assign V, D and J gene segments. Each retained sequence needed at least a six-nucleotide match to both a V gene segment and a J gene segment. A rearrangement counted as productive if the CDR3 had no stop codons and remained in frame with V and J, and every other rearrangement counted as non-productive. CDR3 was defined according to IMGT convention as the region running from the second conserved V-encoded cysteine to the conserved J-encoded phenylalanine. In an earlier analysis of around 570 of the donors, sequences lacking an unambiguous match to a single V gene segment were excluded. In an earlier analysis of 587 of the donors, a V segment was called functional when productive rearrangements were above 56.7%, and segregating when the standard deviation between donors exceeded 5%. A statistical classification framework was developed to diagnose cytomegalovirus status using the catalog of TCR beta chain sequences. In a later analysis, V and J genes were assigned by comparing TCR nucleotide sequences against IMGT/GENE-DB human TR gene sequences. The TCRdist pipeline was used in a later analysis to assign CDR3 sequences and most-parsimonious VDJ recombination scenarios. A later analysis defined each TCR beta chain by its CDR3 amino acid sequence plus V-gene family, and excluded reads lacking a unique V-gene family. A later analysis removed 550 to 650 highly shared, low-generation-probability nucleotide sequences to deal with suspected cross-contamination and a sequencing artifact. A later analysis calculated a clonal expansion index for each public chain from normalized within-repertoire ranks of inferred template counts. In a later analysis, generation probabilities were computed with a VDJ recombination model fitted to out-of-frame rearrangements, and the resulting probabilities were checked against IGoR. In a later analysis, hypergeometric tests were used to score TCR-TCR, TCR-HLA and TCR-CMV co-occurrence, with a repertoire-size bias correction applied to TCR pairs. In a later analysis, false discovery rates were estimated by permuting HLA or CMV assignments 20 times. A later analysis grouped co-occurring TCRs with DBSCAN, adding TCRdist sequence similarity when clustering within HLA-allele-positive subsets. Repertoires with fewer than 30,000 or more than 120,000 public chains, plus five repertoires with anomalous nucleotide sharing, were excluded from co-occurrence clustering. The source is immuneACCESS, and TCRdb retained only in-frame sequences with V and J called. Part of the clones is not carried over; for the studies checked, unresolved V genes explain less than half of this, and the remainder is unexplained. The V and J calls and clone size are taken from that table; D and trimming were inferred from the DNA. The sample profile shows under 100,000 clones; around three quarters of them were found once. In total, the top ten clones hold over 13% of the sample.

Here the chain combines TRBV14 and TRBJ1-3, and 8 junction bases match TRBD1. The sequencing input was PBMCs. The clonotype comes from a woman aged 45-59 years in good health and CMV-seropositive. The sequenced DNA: TGTGCCAGCAGCCACCCACAGGGGGCTGGAAACACCATATATTTT. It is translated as CASSHPQGAGNTIYF.